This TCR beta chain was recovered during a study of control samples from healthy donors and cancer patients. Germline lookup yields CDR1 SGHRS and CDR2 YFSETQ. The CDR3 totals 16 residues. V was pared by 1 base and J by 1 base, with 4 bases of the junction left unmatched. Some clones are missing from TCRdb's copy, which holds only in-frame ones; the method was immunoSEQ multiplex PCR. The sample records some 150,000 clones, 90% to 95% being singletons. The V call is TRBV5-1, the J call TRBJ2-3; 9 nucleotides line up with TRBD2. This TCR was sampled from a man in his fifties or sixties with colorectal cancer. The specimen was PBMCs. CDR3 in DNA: TGCGCCAGCAGCTTGCCGGCTAGCGGGGGCACAGATACGCAGTATTTT. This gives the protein CASSLPASGGTDTQYF.